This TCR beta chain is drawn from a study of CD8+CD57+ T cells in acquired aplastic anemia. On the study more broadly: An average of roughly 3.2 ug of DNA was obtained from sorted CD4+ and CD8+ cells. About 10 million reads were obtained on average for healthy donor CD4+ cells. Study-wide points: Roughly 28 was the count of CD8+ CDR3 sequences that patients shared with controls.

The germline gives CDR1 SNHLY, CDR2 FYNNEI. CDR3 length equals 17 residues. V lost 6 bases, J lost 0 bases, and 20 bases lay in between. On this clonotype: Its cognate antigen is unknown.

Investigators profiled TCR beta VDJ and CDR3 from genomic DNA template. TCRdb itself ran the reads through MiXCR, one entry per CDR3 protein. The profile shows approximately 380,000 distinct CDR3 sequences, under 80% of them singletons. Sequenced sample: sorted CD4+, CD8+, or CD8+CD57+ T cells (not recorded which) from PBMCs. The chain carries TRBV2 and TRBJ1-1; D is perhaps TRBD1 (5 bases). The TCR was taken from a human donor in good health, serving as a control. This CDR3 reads CASRPCGGVGMNTEAFF. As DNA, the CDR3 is TGTGCCAGCAGGCCCTGCGGGGGGGTTGGGATGAACACTGAAGCTTTCTTT.